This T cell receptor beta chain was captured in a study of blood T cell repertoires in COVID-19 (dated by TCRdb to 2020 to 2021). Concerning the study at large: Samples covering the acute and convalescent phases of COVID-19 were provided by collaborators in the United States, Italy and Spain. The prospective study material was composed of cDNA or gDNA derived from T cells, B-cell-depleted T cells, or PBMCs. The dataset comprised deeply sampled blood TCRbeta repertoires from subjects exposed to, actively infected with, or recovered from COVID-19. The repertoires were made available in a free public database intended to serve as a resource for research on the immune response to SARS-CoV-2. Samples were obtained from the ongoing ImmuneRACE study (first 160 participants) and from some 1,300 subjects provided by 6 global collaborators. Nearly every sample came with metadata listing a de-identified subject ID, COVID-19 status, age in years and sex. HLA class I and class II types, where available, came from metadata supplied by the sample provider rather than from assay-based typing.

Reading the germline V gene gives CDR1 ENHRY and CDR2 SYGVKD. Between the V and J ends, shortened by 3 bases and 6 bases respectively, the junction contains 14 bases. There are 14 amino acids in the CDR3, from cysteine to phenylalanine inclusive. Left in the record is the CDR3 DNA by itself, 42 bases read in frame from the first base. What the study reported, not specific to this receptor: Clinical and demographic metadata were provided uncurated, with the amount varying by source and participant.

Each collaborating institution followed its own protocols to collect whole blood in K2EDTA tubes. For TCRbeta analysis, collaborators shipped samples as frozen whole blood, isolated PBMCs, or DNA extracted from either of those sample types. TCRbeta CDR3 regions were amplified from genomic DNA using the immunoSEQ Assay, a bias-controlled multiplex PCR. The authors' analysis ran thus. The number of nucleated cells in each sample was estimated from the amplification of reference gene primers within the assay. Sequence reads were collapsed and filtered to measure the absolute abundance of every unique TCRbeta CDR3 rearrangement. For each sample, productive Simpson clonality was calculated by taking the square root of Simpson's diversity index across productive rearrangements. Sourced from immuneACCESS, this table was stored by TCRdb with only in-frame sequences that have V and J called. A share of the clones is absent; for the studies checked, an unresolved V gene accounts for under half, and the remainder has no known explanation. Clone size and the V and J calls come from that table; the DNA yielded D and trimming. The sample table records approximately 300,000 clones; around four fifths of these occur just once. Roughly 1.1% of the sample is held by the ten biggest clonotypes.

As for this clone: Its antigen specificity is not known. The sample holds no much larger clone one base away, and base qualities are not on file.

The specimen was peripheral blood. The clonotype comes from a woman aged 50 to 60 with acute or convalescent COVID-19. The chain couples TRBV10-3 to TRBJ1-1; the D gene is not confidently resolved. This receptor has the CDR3 CAISDSGNGAEAFF. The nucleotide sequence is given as TGTGCCATCAGTGATTCGGGGAATGGGGCTGAAGCTTTCTTT.